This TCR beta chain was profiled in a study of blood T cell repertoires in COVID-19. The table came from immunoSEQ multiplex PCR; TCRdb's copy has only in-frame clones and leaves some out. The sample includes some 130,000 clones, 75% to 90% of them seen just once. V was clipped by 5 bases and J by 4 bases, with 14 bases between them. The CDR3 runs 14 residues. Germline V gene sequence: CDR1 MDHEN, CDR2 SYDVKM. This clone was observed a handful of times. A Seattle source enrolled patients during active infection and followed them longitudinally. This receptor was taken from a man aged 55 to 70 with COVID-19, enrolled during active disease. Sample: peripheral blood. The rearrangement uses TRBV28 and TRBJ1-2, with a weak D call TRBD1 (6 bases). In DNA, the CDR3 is TGTGCCAGCAGTGGCGGTGTGGACAGCTATGGCTACACCTTC. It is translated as CASSGGVDSYGYTF.